The 9 T cell receptor beta chains listed next were all sequenced from one sample in a study of persistence of HIV-infected CD4 T cells. Cells were stimulated with CMV-infected fibroblast lysates at roughly 9.1 ug/mL. Memory cells lacking CD40L and CD69 with high CD45RO were sorted. The libraries were made with immunoSEQ version 4 in survey mode. Measured with immunoSEQ multiplex PCR; TCRdb has only the in-frame clones, and not every one. The data hold 35,000 to 40,000 clones, with 80% observed a single time. These receptors lack a known antigen. Sequenced material: CD4+ T cells sorted from PBMCs after roughly 18-hour stimulation, taken from a patient who received antiretroviral therapy. Receptors originate from an adult man with HIV who was CMV-seropositive.

This rearrangement joins TRBV6-1 to TRBJ1-5; D gene unclear. The germline V gene has CDR1 MNHNS and CDR2 SASEGT. V lost 1 base and J lost 0, with 10 bases in between. This CDR3 has 16 amino acids. CDR3 residues: CASSEEGTYSNQPQHF. CDR3 sequence (DNA): TGTGCCAGCAGTGAAGAAGGAACTTATAGCAATCAGCCCCAGCATTTT.

CDR3 DNA sequence: TGTGCCAGCAGCTTGGACAGGGCGAACACCGGGGAGCTGTTTTTT. Protein product: CASSLDRANTGELFF. The chain couples TRBV11-1 to TRBJ2-2; 8 bases align to TRBD1. The CDR3 has 15 residues. J lost 0 bases, V lost 3 bases, and 0 bases had no gene match. Per germline, CDR1 SGHAT and CDR2 FQDESV (reference sequence).

With respect to this clone: Other DNA sequences of this sample code for an identical CDR3. The chain joins TRBV5-1 to TRBJ1-4; D possibly corresponds to TRBD1 (6 bases). This CDR3 is 15 amino acids long. Per germline, CDR1 SGHRS and CDR2 YFSETQ. Trimming removed 2 bases at V and 0 bases at J, with 8 bases between. The CDR3 region has the DNA TGCGCCAGCAGCTTAGACAGGCCAACTAATGAAAAACTGTTTTTT. Residues: CASSLDRPTNEKLFF.

The rearrangement uses TRBV6-5 and TRBJ2-2; 7 nucleotides align to TRBD1. The germline V gene has CDR1 MNHEY and CDR2 SVGAGI. The junction had 3 bases not matched to a gene; V was cut back by 2 bases and J by 6 bases. CDR3 length: 14 amino acids. The CDR3 sequence is CASSYRDRSGELFF. CDR3 nucleotide sequence: TGTGCCAGCAGTTACCGGGACAGATCCGGGGAGCTGTTTTTT.

The chain is built from TRBV24-1 and TRBJ2-7; D call uncertain. This CDR3 comprises 15 residues. Germline V CDR1 and CDR2: KGHDR, SFDVKD. V dropped 3 bases and J dropped 0 bases, with 11 bases sitting between them. The CDR3 reads CATSDGVQPSYEQYF. Here the CDR3 DNA reads TGTGCCACCAGTGATGGTGTACAGCCCTCCTACGAGCAGTACTTC.

V is TRBV10-3 and J is TRBJ2-3, with TRBD2 matching over 7 bases. Germline CDR1 and CDR2: ENHRY and SYGVKD. The V segment lost 8 bases and the J segment 1 base; nucleotides outside the gene matches: 3. This CDR3 is 13 amino acids long. CDR3 protein: CAIGAGGTDTQYF. DNA for the CDR3: TGTGCCATCGGGGCGGGGGGCACAGATACGCAGTATTTT.

This clone showed up just a few times. The V gene is TRBV7-9, the J gene TRBJ1-3; 7 nucleotides align to TRBD1. Trimming at V came to 5 bases and at J to 2 bases, leaving 6 bases not matched to a gene. Per germline, CDR1 SEHNR and CDR2 FQNEAQ (reference sequence). The CDR3 consists of 15 residues. This CDR3 is CASSPYGTAGNTIYF. CDR3 coding DNA: TGTGCCAGCAGCCCATATGGGACAGCTGGAAACACCATATATTTT.

The V call is TRBV27, the J call TRBJ2-3, with TRBD1 as a possible D gene (6 bases). CDR3 size: 14 residues. CDR1 and CDR2 (germline): MNHEY, SMNVEV (reference sequence). V was cut by 2 bases and J by 2 bases, with 8 bases left in between. CDR3 bases: TGTGCCAGCAGTTTACGACAGGCCACAGATACGCAGTATTTT. Its protein product is CASSLRQATDTQYF.

The chain carries TRBV19 and TRBJ1-5; possibly TRBD1 for D (6 bases). Trimming cost V 3 bases and J 7 bases, with 7 bases left between them. Looked up from germline, CDR1 is LNHDA and CDR2 is SQIVND (reference sequence). The CDR3 totals 12 residues. This chain's CDR3 is CASSMQGQPQHF. CDR3 coding DNA: TGTGCCAGTAGTATGCAGGGGCAGCCCCAGCATTTT. Drawing the rest from reference TRBV19 and TRBJ1-5, the complete variable domain is DGGITQSPKYLFRKEGQNVTLSCEQNLNHDAMYWYRQDPGQGLRLIYYSQIVNDFQKGDIAEGYSVSREKKESFPLTVTSAQKNPTAFYLCASSMQGQPQHFGDGTRLSIL.